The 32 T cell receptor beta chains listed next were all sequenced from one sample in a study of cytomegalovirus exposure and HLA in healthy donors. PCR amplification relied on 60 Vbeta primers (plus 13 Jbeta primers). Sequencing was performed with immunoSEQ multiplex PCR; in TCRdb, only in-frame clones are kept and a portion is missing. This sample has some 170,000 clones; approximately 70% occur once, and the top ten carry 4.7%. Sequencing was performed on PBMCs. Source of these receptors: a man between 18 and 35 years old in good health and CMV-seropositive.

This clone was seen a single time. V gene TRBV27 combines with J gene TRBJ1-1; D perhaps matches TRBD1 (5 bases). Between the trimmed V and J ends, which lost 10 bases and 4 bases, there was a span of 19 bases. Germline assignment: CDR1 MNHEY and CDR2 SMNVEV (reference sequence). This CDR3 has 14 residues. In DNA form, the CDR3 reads TGTGCCACTGGGACTTTACCCGGGGGCACTGAAGCTTTCTTT. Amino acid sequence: CATGTLPGGTEAFF.

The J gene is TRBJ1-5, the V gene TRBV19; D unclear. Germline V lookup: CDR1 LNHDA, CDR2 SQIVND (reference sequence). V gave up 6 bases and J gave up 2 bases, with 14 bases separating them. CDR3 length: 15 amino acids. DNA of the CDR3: TGTGCCAGTAGGGGTGTGCGAGAGGGCAATCAGCCCCAGCATTTT. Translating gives CASRGVREGNQPQHF.

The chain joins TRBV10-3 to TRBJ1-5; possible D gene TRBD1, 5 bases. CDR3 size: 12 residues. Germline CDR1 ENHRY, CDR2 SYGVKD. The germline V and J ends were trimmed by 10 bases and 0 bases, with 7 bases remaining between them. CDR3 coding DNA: TGTGCCACCCAGGGTAGCAATCAGCCCCAGCATTTT. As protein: CATQGSNQPQHF.

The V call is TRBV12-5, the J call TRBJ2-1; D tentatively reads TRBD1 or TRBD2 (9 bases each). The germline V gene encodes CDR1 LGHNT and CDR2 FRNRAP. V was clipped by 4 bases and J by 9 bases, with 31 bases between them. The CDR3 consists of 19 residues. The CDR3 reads CASGSPGQGSERGASEQFF. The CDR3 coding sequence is TGTGCTAGTGGTTCCCCGGGACAGGGAAGTGAGCGGGGGGCGAGTGAGCAGTTCTTC.

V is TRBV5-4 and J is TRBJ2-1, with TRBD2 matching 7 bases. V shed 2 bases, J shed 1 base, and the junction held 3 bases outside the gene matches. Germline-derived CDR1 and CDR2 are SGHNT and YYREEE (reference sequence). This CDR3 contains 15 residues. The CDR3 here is CASSLGGRSYNEQFF. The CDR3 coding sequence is TGTGCCAGCAGCTTAGGCGGGAGATCCTACAATGAGCAGTTCTTC.

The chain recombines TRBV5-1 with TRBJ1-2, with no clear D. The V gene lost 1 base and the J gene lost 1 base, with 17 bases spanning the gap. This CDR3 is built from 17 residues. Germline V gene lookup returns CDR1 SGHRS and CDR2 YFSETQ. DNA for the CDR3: TGCGCCAGCAGCTTGAGGAGGAATCCAGATCATAACTATGGCTACACCTTC. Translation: CASSLRRNPDHNYGYTF. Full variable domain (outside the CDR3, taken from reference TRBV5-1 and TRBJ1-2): KAGVTQTPRYLIKTRGQQVTLSCSPISGHRSVSWYQQTPGQGLQFLFEYFSETQRNKGNFPGRFSGRQFSNSRSEMNVSTLELGDSALYLCASSLRRNPDHNYGYTFGSGTRLTVV.

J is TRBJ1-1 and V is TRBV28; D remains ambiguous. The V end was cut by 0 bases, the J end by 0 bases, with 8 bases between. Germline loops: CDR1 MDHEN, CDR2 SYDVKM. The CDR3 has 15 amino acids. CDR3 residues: CASSLWGVMNTEAFF. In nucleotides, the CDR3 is TGTGCCAGCAGTTTATGGGGAGTCATGAACACTGAAGCTTTCTTT.

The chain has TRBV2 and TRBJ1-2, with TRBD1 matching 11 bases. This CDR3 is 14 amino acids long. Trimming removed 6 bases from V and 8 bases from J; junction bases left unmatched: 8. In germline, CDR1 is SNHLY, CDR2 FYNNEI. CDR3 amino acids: CASRAGQGVGGYTF. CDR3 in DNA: TGTGCCAGCAGGGCGGGACAGGGGGTAGGAGGCTACACCTTC.

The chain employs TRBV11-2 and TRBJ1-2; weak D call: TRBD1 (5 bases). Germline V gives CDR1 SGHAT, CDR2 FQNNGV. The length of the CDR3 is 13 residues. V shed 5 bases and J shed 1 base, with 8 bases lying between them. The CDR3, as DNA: TGTGCCAGCAGCCTGACAGATAACTATGGCTACACCTTC. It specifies CASSLTDNYGYTF.

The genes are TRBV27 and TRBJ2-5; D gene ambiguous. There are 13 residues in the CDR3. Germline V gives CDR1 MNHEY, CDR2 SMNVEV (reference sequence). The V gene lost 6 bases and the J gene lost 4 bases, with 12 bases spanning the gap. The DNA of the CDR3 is TGTGCCAGCAGCCCCCCCTACTCAGAGACCCAGTACTTC. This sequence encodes CASSPPYSETQYF.

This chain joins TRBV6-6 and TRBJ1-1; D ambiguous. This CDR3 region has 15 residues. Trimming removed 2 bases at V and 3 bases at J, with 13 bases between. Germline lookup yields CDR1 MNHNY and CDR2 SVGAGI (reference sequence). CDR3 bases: TGTGCCAGCAGTTACCCAGGAAAATCGCACACTGAAGCTTTCTTT. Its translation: CASSYPGKSHTEAFF.

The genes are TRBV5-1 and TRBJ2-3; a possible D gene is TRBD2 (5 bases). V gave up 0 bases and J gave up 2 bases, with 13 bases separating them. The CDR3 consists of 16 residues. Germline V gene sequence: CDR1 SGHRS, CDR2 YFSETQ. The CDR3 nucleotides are TGCGCCAGCAGCTTGGAGGCGGGCCACAACACAGATACGCAGTATTTT. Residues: CASSLEAGHNTDTQYF.

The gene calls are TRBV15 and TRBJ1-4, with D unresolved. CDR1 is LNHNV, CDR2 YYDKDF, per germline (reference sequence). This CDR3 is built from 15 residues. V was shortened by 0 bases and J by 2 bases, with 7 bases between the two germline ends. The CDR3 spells CATSRDGRTNEKLFF. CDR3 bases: TGTGCCACCAGCAGAGACGGTCGCACTAATGAAAAACTGTTTTTT.

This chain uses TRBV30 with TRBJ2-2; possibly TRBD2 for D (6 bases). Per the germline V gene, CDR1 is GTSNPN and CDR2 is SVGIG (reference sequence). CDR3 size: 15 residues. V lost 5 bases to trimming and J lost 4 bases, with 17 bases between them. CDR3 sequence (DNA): TGTGCCTGGGCAAGAGCCCCCGGGAGCACCGGGGAGCTGTTTTTT. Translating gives CAWARAPGSTGELFF.

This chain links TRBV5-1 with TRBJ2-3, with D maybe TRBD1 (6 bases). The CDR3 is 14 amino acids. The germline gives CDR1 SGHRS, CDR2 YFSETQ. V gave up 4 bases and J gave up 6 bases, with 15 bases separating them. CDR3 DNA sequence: TGCGCCAGCAGCATTCAGGGGCGAGGGGATACGCAGTATTTT. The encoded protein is CASSIQGRGDTQYF.

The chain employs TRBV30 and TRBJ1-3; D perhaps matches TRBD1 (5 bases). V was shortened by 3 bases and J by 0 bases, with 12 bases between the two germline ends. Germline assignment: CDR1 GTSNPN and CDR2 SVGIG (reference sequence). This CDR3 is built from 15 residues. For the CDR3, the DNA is TGTGCCTGGAGCCCAGGGTCCCACTCTGGAAACACCATATATTTT. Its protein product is CAWSPGSHSGNTIYF. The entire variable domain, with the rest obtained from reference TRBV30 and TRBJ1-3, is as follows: SQTIHQWPATLVQPVGSPLSLECTVEGTSNPNLYWYRQAAGRGLQLLFYSVGIGQISSEVPQNLSASRPQDRQFILSSKKLLLSDSGFYLCAWSPGSHSGNTIYFGEGSWLTVV.

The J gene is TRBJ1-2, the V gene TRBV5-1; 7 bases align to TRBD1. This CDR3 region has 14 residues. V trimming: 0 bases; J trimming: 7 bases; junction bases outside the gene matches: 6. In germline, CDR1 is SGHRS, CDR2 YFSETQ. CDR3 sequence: CASSLGQGSSGYTF. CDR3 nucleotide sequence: TGCGCCAGCAGCTTGGGACAGGGTTCAAGTGGCTACACCTTC.

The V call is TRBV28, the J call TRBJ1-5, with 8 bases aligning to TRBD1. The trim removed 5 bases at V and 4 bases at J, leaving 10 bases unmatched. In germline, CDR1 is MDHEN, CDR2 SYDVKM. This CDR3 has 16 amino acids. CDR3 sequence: CASSPRGQELNQPQHF. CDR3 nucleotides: TGTGCCAGCAGTCCGAGGGGACAGGAACTAAATCAGCCCCAGCATTTT.

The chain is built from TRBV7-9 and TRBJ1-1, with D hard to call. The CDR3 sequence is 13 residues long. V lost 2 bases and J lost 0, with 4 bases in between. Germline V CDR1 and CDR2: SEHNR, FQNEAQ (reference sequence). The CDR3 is CASSLSVNTEAFF. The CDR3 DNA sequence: TGTGCCAGCAGCTTATCAGTGAACACTGAAGCTTTCTTT.

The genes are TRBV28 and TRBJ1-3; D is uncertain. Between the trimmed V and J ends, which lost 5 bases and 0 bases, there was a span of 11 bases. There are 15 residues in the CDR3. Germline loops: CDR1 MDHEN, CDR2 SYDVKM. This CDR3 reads CASSNQVFSGNTIYF. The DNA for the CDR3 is TGTGCCAGCAGTAACCAGGTTTTCTCTGGAAACACCATATATTTT.

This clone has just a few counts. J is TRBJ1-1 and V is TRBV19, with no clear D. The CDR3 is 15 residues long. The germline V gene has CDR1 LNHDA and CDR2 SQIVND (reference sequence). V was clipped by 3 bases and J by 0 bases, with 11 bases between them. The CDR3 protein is CASSIGGSMNTEAFF. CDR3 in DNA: TGTGCCAGTAGTATCGGAGGCTCCATGAACACTGAAGCTTTCTTT.

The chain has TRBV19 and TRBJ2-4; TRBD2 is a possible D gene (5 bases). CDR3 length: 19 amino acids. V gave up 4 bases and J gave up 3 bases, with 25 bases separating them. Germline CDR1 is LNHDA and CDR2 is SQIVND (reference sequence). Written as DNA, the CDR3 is TGTGCCAGTAGTAAGGCCGAGACACCTGTCCTAGCCAGCAAAAACATTCAGTACTTC. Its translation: CASSKAETPVLASKNIQYF.

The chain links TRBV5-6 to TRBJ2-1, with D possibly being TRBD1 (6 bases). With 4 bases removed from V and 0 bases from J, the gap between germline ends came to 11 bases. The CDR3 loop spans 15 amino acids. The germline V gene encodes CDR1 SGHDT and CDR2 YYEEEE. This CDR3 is CASSPGQSSYNEQFF. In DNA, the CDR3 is TGTGCCAGCAGCCCCGGACAGAGCTCCTACAATGAGCAGTTCTTC.

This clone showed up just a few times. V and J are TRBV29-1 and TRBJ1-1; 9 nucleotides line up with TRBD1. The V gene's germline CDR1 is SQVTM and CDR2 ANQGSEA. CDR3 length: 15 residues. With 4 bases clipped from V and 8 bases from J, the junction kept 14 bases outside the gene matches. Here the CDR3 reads CSVGDRAPSIREAFF. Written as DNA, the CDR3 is TGCAGCGTTGGGGACAGGGCACCCAGCATCCGAGAAGCTTTCTTT.

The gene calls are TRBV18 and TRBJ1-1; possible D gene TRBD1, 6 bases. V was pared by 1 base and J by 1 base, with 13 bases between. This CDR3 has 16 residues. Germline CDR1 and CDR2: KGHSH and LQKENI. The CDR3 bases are TGTGCCAGCTCACCACTTCCAGGGGTCCCGAACACTGAAGCTTTCTTT. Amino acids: CASSPLPGVPNTEAFF.

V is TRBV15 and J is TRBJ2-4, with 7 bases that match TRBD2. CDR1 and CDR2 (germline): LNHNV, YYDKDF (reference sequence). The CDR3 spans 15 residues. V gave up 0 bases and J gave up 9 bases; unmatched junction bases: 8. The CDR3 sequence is CATSREGGTKFIQYF. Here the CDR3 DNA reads TGTGCCACCAGCAGAGAGGGGGGGACTAAGTTCATTCAGTACTTC.

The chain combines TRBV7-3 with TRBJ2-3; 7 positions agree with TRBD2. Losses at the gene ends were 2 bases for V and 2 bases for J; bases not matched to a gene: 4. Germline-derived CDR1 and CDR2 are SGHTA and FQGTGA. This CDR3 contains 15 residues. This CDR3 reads CASSLGDYATDTQYF. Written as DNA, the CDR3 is TGTGCCAGCAGCTTAGGGGACTACGCCACAGATACGCAGTATTTT.

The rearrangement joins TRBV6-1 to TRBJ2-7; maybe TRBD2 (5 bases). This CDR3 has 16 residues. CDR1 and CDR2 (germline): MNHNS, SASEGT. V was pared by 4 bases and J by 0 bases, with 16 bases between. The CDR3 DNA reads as TGTGCCAGCAGTGCTAGCAGAAGCTCTAGCTCCTACGAGCAGTACGTC. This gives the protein CASSASRSSSSYEQYV.

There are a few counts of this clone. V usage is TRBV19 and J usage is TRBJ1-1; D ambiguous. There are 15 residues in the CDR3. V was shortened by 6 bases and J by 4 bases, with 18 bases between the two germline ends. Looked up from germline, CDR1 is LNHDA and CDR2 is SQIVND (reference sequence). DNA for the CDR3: TGTGCCAGTAGCCCCGAGGGCGGGAGAGTCACTGAAGCTTTCTTT. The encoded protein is CASSPEGGRVTEAFF. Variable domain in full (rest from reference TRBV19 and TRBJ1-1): DGGITQSPKYLFRKEGQNVTLSCEQNLNHDAMYWYRQDPGQGLRLIYYSQIVNDFQKGDIAEGYSVSREKKESFPLTVTSAQKNPTAFYLCASSPEGGRVTEAFFGQGTRLTVV.

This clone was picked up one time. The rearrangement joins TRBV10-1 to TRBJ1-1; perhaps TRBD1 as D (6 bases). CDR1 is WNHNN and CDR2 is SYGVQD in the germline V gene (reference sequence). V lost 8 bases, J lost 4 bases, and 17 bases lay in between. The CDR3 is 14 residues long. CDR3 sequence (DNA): TGCGCCAGCCCCCATCCGACAGGTTTCACTGAAGCTTTCTTT. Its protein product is CASPHPTGFTEAFF.

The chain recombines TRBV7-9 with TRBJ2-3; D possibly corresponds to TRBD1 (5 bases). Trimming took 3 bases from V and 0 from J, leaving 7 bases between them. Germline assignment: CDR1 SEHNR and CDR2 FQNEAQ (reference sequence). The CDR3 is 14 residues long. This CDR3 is CASSLTVSTDTQYF. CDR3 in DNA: TGTGCCAGCAGCTTGACAGTCAGCACAGATACGCAGTATTTT.

In DNA, the CDR3 is TGTGCCTGGACCGTAAGCAGGGGTGAGCAGTTCTTC. As protein: CAWTVSRGEQFF. The chain recombines TRBV30 with TRBJ2-1, with a weak D call TRBD1 (6 bases). Trimming removed 4 bases from V and 9 bases from J, with 13 bases in between. The length of the CDR3 is 12 residues. Germline loops: CDR1 GTSNPN, CDR2 SVGIG (reference sequence).